This T cell receptor (beta chain) was sequenced in a study of cytomegalovirus exposure and HLA in healthy donors. Study as a whole: Falling in the Caucasian-associated ancestry cluster were about 82% of some 400 genotyped donors.

About this clone itself: The target antigen is unknown.

Findings and limits, study-wide: Exclusion applied to some V segments, including TRBV6-2 and TRBV6-3, as they were indistinguishable. As a later analysis showed, several of the most significant clusters appeared to be linked to common viral pathogens.

Germline CDR1 reads SGHAT; CDR2 reads FQNNGV. This CDR3 has 14 residues. Between the trimmed V and J ends, which lost 5 bases and 0 bases, there was a span of 10 bases. Primers: 60 Vbeta forward and 13 Jbeta reverse. Profiled with immunoSEQ multiplex PCR; TCRdb holds only in-frame clones, not every one. The profile shows about 150,000 clones, approximately 80% of them singletons. The material sequenced was PBMCs. The chain uses TRBV11-2 and TRBJ1-1; D is ambiguous. The TCR comes from a man aged 30 to 45 in good health and CMV-seropositive. As DNA, the CDR3 is TGTGCCAGCAGCGTCGACATCCTGAACACTGAAGCTTTCTTT. Encoded protein: CASSVDILNTEAFF.